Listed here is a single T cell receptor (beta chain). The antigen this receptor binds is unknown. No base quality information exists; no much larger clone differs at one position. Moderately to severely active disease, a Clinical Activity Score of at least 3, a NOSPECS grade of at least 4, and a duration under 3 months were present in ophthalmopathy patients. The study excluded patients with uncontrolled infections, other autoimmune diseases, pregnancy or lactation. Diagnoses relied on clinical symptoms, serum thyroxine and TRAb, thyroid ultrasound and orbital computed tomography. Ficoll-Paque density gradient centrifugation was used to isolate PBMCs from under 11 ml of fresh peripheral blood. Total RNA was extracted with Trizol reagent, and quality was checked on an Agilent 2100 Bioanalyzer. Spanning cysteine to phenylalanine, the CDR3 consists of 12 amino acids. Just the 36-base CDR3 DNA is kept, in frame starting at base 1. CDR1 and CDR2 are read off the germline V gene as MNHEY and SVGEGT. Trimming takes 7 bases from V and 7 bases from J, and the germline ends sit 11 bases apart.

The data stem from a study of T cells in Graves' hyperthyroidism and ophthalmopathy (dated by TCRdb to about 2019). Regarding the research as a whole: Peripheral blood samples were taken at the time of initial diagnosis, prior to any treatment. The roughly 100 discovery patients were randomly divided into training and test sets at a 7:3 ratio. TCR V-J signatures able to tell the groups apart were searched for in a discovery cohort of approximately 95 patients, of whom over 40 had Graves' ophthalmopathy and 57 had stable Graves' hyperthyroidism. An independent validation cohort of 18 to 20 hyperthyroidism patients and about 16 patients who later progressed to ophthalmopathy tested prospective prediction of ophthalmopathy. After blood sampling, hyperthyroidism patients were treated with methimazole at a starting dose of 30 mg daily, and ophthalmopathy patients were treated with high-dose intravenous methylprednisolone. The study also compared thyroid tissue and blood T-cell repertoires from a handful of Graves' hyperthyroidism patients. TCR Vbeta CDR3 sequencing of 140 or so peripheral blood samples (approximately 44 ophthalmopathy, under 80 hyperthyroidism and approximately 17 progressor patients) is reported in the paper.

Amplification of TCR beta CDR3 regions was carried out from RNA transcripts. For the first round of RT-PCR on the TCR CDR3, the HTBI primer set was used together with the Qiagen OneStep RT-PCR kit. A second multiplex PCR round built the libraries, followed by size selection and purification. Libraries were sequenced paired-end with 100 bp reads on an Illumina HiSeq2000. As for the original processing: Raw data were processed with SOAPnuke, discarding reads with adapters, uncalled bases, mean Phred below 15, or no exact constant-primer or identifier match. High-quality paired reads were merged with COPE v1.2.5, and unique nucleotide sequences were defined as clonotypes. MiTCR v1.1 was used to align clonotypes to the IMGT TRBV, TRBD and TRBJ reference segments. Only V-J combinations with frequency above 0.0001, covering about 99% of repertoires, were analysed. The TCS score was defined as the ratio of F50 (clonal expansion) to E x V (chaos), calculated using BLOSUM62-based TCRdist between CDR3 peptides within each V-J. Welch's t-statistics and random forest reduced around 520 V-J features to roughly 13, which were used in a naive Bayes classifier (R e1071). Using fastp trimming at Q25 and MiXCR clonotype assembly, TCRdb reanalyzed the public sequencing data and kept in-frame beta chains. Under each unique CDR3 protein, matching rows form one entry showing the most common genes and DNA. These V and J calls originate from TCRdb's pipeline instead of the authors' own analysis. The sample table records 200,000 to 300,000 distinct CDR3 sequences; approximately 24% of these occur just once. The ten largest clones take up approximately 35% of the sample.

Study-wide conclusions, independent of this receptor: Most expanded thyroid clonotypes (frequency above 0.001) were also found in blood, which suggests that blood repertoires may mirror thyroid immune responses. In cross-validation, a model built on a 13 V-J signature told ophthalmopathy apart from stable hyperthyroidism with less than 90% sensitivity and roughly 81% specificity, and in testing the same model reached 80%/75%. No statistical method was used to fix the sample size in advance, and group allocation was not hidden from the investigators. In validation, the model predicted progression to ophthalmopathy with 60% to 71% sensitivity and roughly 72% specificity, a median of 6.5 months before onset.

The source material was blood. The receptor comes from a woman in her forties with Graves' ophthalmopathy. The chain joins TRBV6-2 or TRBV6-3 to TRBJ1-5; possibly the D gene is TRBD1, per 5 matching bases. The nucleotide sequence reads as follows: TGTGCCAGCACCGAGCCAGGGCAGCCCCAGCATTTT. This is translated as CASTEPGQPQHF.